A selection of T cell receptor beta chains follows, all from one sample in a study of blood T cell repertoires in COVID-19. Repertoires were generated with immunoSEQ multiplex PCR, while TCRdb's copy carries only in-frame clones and drops some. The sample has about 130,000 clones; around 86% are singletons. Sequenced material: peripheral blood. The receptor source for this set is a human donor in a cohort sampled during active COVID-19. The CDR3 runs from the conserved cysteine through the conserved F or W. The D gene is left open where the match is weak. Size values are once, few and many counts, or a class for expanded clones, and some rows have none.

J | V | D | size | DNA | CDR3
TRBJ2-1 | TRBV10-2 | TRBD2 | . | TGCGCCAGCGAGGGAGGCGGGAGCCGGTACAATGAGCAGTTCTTC | CASEGGGSRYNEQFF
TRBJ1-5 | TRBV5-5 | TRBD1 | . | TGTGCCAGCAGCTTGGAGGGGGCTGGCAATCAGCCCCAGCATTTT | CASSLEGAGNQPQHF
TRBJ2-1 | TRBV4-1 | TRBD1 | . | TGCGCCAGCAGCCAACCGGGGACAGGGGGATACAATGAGCAGTTCTTC | CASSQPGTGGYNEQFF
TRBJ1-4 | TRBV10-2 | . | . | TGCGCCAGCAGTGATCGGGAAAATGAAAAACTGTTTTTT | CASSDRENEKLFF
TRBJ1-1 | TRBV6-2/TRBV6-3 | . | . | TGTGCCAGCAGTTACACGGGAGAGAACACTGAAGCTTTCTTT | CASSYTGENTEAFF
TRBJ2-3 | TRBV21-1 | . | . | TGTGCCAGCAGCAAAACGGGACTAGCGGGAGAAATCAGCACAGATACGCAGTATTTT | CASSKTGLAGEISTDTQYF
TRBJ2-7 | TRBV6-5 | TRBD2 | . | TGTGCCAGCAGTTACGGGACTAGCGGGTCACCCTACGAGCAGTACTTC | CASSYGTSGSPYEQYF
TRBJ2-5 | TRBV6-2/TRBV6-3 | . | . | TGTGCCAGCAGTTACTCGAATGTTGCGCCGCAAGAGACCCAGTACTTC | CASSYSNVAPQETQYF
TRBJ1-2 | TRBV6-5 | TRBD1 | . | TGTGCCAGCAGGGGGACAGGCCCTTATCGTGGCTACACCTTC | CASRGTGPYRGYTF
TRBJ2-1 | TRBV15 | . | . | TGTGCCACCAGCAGAGATGCGGGGTTCAATGAGCAGTTCTTC | CATSRDAGFNEQFF
TRBJ2-7 | TRBV11-2 | . | . | TGTGCCAGCAGCTTAGAGCAGGTAGGATCCTACGAGCAGTACTTC | CASSLEQVGSYEQYF
TRBJ2-7 | TRBV13 | TRBD1 | . | TGTGCCAGCAGCTCCGACAGGGGATCCTACGAGCAGTACTTC | CASSSDRGSYEQYF
TRBJ2-1 | TRBV14 | . | once | TGTGCCAGCAGCCGGGCTCGCAGAGAACACAATGAGCAGTTCTTC | CASSRARREHNEQFF
TRBJ1-1 | TRBV4-3 | . | . | TGCGCCAGCAGCCAAGATAGGAACACTGAAGCTTTCTTT | CASSQDRNTEAFF
TRBJ1-1 | TRBV12-3/TRBV12-4 | TRBD1 | . | TGTGCCAGCGCGAACAGGGGGAGGGGAGCTTTCTTT | CASANRGRGAFF
TRBJ2-3 | TRBV2 | TRBD1 | . | TGTGCCAGCAGTCAGCGGGACAGGGAGCACAATAGCGCGAAAGATACGCAGTATTTT | CASSQRDREHNSAKDTQYF
TRBJ2-6 | TRBV3-1/TRBV3-2 | . | . | TGTGCCAGCAGCCAAGGTTACGGCAGGATGAGCTCTGGGGCCAACGTCCTGACTTTC | CASSQGYGRMSSGANVLTF
TRBJ2-2 | TRBV9 | TRBD2 | . | TGTGCCAGCAGCGTCCGTCTCGGGAGGTTGGACACCGGGGAGCTGTTTTTT | CASSVRLGRLDTGELFF